This T cell receptor (beta chain) derives from a study of spatial heterogeneity in lung cancer. This clonotype showed up many times. Losses at the gene ends were 1 base for V and 3 bases for J; bases not matched to a gene: 5. This CDR3 has 14 amino acids. CDR1 SQVTM and CDR2 ANQGSEA come from the germline V gene. As for time point: sample taken at primary tumor resection. Sequencing of whole RNA from tumor, nontumor lung or frozen PBMC involved no sorting. Every molecule of TCR cDNA had its own unique molecular identifier. TCRdb re-called the 5' RACE reads through MiXCR, storing one row per CDR3 protein. The sample includes 45,000 to 55,000 distinct CDR3 sequences, about 5.8% seen only once; the top ten take roughly 10%.

This receptor was taken from a male donor with early-stage non-small cell lung cancer. The J gene is TRBJ2-7, the V gene TRBV29-1, with TRBD2 identical over 8 bases. This specimen was PBMCs, taken at surgery. CDR3: CSVEGSSGLYEQYF. In DNA, the CDR3 is TGCAGCGTTGAAGGGTCTAGCGGGCTCTACGAGCAGTACTTC.